This is a list of T cell receptor beta chains from one sample in a study of cytomegalovirus exposure and HLA in healthy donors. Sequenced by immunoSEQ multiplex PCR; TCRdb stores in-frame clones only, minus some. The sample carries some 180,000 clones, about four fifths recorded once. Sequenced sample: PBMCs. Receptors originate from a woman in her 30s in good health and CMV-seronegative. Both conserved end residues are trimmed from each CDR3. Fields, in order: J gene, V gene, CDR3 protein.

>TRBJ2-5|TRBV7-6
ASSQIRGGFLEY
>TRBJ2-3|TRBV5-1
ASSLVGTGFRDTQY
>TRBJ2-7|TRBV10-2
ASKLAGGLGEQY
>TRBJ1-1|TRBV6-5
ASSYLIGTDAF
>TRBJ1-2|TRBV5-1
ASSSGTGESGYT
>TRBJ1-1|TRBV4-3
ASSQVGSGSHKRAF
>TRBJ2-5|TRBV7-9
ASSFPHGQGGQETQY
>TRBJ2-6|TRBV7-3
ASSYDRPPGVLT
>TRBJ1-4|TRBV21-1
ASSFHAGEKLF
>.|TRBV29-1
SVRDGLADPYEQY